This passage covers 4 T cell receptor beta chains from one sample sequenced in a study of blood T cell repertoires in COVID-19. Sequencing used immunoSEQ multiplex PCR; TCRdb keeps in-frame clones, though not all of them. The repertoire has 130,000 to 150,000 clones, 87% of them found once; the top ten carry about two fifths. Specimen: peripheral blood. These receptors came from a man in his fifties who had recovered from COVID-19.

The chain employs TRBV5-1 and TRBJ1-3; no clear D gene. This CDR3 is 15 amino acids long. From germline, CDR1 is SGHRS and CDR2 YFSETQ. Trimming removed 5 bases at V and 3 bases at J, with 15 bases between. This CDR3 reads CASRHDKGGGNTIYF. CDR3 DNA: TGCGCCAGCAGACACGACAAAGGAGGTGGAAACACCATATATTTT.

The chain uses TRBV25-1 and TRBJ2-1; D perhaps matches TRBD2 (6 bases). The V gene lost 4 bases and the J gene lost 0 bases, with 10 bases spanning the gap. The CDR3 has 15 residues. Germline V gives CDR1 MGHDK, CDR2 SYGVNS. CDR3 amino acids: CASSGDWSSYNEQFF. The CDR3 coding sequence is TGTGCCAGCAGTGGGGACTGGAGCTCCTACAATGAGCAGTTCTTC. Full variable domain (rest looked up from reference TRBV25-1 and TRBJ2-1): EADIYQTPRYLVIGTGKKITLECSQTMGHDKMYWYQQDPGMELHLIHYSYGVNSTEKGDLSSESTVSRIRTEHFPLTLESARPSHTSQYLCASSGDWSSYNEQFFGPGTRLTVL.

This clone was seen a few times. V gene TRBV30 combines with J gene TRBJ1-5, with 7 bases that match TRBD1. This CDR3 has 13 residues. CDR1 and CDR2 (germline): GTSNPN, SVGIG (reference sequence). V dropped 4 bases and J dropped 2; count of bases not matched to a gene: 2. CDR3 amino acids: CAWTGGGNQPQHF. CDR3 sequence (DNA): TGTGCCTGGACAGGGGGAGGCAATCAGCCCCAGCATTTT.

This chain links TRBV7-2 with TRBJ2-7; D remains ambiguous. V gave up 2 bases and J gave up 1 base, with 3 bases separating them. The CDR3 runs to 12 residues. Germline CDR1 is SGHTA and CDR2 is FQGNSA. CDR3 loop: CASSLTSYEQYF. DNA of the CDR3: TGTGCCAGCAGCTTAACTTCCTACGAGCAGTACTTC.